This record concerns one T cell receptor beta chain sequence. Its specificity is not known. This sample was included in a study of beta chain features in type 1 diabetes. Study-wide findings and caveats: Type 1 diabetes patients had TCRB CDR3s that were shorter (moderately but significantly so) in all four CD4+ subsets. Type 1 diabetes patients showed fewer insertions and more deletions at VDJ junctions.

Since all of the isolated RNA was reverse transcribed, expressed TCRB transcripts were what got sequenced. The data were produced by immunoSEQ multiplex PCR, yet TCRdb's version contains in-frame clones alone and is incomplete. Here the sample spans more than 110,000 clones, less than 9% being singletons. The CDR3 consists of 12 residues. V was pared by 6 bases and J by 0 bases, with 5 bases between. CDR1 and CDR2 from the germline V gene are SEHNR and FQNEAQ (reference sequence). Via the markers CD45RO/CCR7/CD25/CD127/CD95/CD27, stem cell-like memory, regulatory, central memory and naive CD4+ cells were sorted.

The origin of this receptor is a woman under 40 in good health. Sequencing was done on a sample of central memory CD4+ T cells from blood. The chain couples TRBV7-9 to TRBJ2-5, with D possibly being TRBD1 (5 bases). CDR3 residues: CASRQDQETQYF. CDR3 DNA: TGTGCCAGCAGACAGGACCAAGAGACCCAGTACTTC.